This T cell receptor (beta chain) was profiled in a study of blood T cell repertoires in COVID-19. Across the study: Acute and convalescent COVID-19 specimens originated in the United States, Italy and Spain.

The CDR3 runs to 15 residues. The junction had 5 bases not matched to a gene; V was cut back by 4 bases and J by 4 bases. The germline V gene has CDR1 LNHNV and CDR2 YYDKDF (reference sequence). This clone has only a few counts. Authors' processing steps: From reference gene primer amplification, estimates of nucleated cell counts were derived. Sequencing used immunoSEQ multiplex PCR; TCRdb keeps in-frame clones, though not all of them. That table furnishes V, J and clone size, whereas the DNA furnished D and trimming. This sample has 25,000 to 35,000 clones; around nine tenths occur once, and the top ten carry approximately 12%.

The gene calls are TRBV15 and TRBJ1-5; 9 nucleotides agree with TRBD1. The TCR sequence derives from a human donor in a cohort sampled during active COVID-19. The donor label of this sample is uncertain. The sequencing sample was made of peripheral blood. The chain's CDR3 is CATSNAGTGNQPQHF. The CDR3 DNA follows: TGTGCCACCAGCAACGCCGGGACAGGGAATCAGCCCCAGCATTTT.